Each of the 10 T cell receptor beta chains below was sequenced from the same sample in a study of regulatory T cells in long-lasting Graves disease. Researchers made TCR beta libraries by using iRepertoire HTBI primers and running Arm-PCR on CDR3 regions. TCRdb re-called the multiplex PCR reads with MiXCR, one entry per CDR3 protein. The profile shows approximately 480,000 distinct CDR3 sequences, around 16% of them singletons. Documented time point: newly diagnosed GD, antithyroid drugs for less than 3 months. Extracted RNA from PBMCs served as the source of the TCR library. The data were also submitted as part of a second study, on T cells in Graves' hyperthyroidism and ophthalmopathy.

This sample comprised peripheral blood mononuclear cells (PBMCs), obtained at new diagnosis, from a patient treated with antithyroid drugs. The receptors were sampled from a man in his forties or fifties with Graves disease.

In its sample, this clonotype was seen once. V is TRBV7-9 and J is TRBJ1-6; TRBD1 agrees at 8 bases. After removal of 5 bases from V and 8 bases from J, the junction contained 8 bases not matched to a gene. CDR3 length: 15 residues. Germline assignment: CDR1 SEHNR and CDR2 FQNEAQ (reference sequence). This CDR3 is CASSPTDRGDSPLHF. The CDR3 coding sequence is TGTGCCAGCAGCCCAACCGACAGGGGAGATTCACCCCTCCACTTT. Drawing the rest from reference TRBV7-9 and TRBJ1-6, the complete variable domain is DTGVSQNPRHKITKRGQNVTFRCDPISEHNRLYWYRQTLGQGPEFLTYFQNEAQLEKSRLLSDRFSAERPKGSFSTLEIQRTEQGDSAMYLCASSPTDRGDSPLHFGNGTRLTVT.

With respect to this clonotype: This may arise from a read error, as a much more abundant clone is one base away. The CDR3 region is CAWSRTGQLYF. The CDR3, as DNA: TGTGCCTGGAGCCGGACAGGGCAGTTGTATTTT. This chain links TRBV30 with TRBJ1-4; 8 bases are a match to TRBD1. Germline CDR1 and CDR2: GTSNPN and SVGIG (reference sequence). This CDR3 spans 11 amino acids.

This clonotype has more than one count but fewer than ten. One end of the junction fails to match germline, which may point to a read error. V is TRBV7-9 and J is TRBJ1-2, with unresolved D. The CDR3 runs 15 residues. From germline, CDR1 is SEHNR and CDR2 FQNEAQ (reference sequence). CDR3 nucleotide sequence: TGTGCCTGCAGCTCCCGTCTCAGACGGACCTATGGCTACACCTTC. Protein sequence: CACSSRLRRTYGYTF.

This clonotype was recorded at least ten times. V and J are TRBV2 and TRBJ1-2, with D possibly being TRBD1 (5 bases). The length of the CDR3 is 12 residues. Germline values: CDR1 SNHLY, CDR2 FYNNEI. Trimming removed 4 bases from V and 7 bases from J, with 10 bases in between. The CDR3 sequence: CASSGTISGYTF. In nucleotides, the CDR3 is TGTGCCAGCAGTGGGACAATTTCTGGCTACACCTTC.

This clonotype was seen ten or more times. The gene calls are TRBV6-1 and TRBJ2-7; a weak D match, TRBD2 (5 bases). This CDR3 contains 17 residues. CDR1 MNHNS and CDR2 SASEGT come from the germline V gene. With 1 base removed from V and 0 bases from J, the gap between germline ends came to 16 bases. In DNA, the CDR3 is TGTGCCAGCAGTGAAGGTGTAGGAGCGGTTAGCTCCTACGAGCAGTACTTC. Protein sequence: CASSEGVGAVSSYEQYF.

In the case of this clonotype: Since a much larger clone is just one base distant, this may be a read error. The rearrangement joins TRBV11-2 to TRBJ2-1; D call uncertain. Trimming took 5 bases from V and 12 from J, leaving 11 bases between them. This CDR3 has 11 residues. The V gene's germline CDR1 is SGHAT and CDR2 FQNNGV. This CDR3 reads CASSRTLGQFF. In DNA, the CDR3 is TGTGCCAGCAGCCGAACTTTAGGGCAGTTCTTC.

The V call is TRBV15, the J call TRBJ2-2; 7 bases align to TRBD1. This CDR3 spans 15 amino acids. Germline assignment: CDR1 LNHNV and CDR2 YYDKDF (reference sequence). Trimming cost V 1 base and J 6 bases; bases outside gene matches: 5. The CDR3 DNA sequence: TGTGCCACCAGCAGAGGCTCGCAGGGGGCCGGGGAGCTGTTTTTT. Protein sequence: CATSRGSQGAGELFF. The variable domain in full, with the rest retrieved from reference TRBV15 and TRBJ2-2, is DAMVIQNPRYQVTQFGKPVTLSCSQTLNHNVMYWYQQKSSQAPKLLFHYYDKDFNNEADTPDNFQSRRPNTSFCFLDIRSPGLGDTAMYLCATSRGSQGAGELFFGEGSRLTVL.

This clonotype has more than one count but fewer than ten. V usage is TRBV29-1 and J usage is TRBJ2-1; TRBD2 matches 13 bases. The CDR3 length is 14 residues. CDR1 is SQVTM, CDR2 ANQGSEA, per germline. The V and J ends lost 5 bases and 9 bases, in that order; junction bases with no gene match: 7. The CDR3 spells CSVSGLAGVGEQFF. Written as DNA, the CDR3 is TGCAGCGTTTCTGGACTAGCGGGAGTTGGTGAGCAGTTCTTC.

This clonotype was counted many times. The rearrangement uses TRBV7-6 and TRBJ2-1; maybe TRBD2 (6 bases). CDR1 and CDR2 (germline): SGHVS, FNYEAQ. The CDR3 runs to 17 residues. The V end was cut by 5 bases, the J end by 6 bases, with 23 bases between. The CDR3 loop reads CASSPAWGDFGPNEQFF. For the CDR3, the DNA is TGTGCCAGCAGCCCGGCCTGGGGGGATTTTGGCCCCAATGAGCAGTTCTTC.

Details on this clonotype: This may be a read error, as it is one base from a much larger clone. This chain links TRBV7-8 with TRBJ2-5, with D tentatively TRBD2 (5 bases). This CDR3 has 15 residues. Per the germline V gene, CDR1 is SGHVS and CDR2 is FQNEAQ. This CDR3 is CASRPPRGPGENQYF. Here the CDR3 DNA reads TGTGCCAGCAGACCCCCGCGAGGGCCCGGGGAGAACCAGTACTTC.